This T cell receptor (beta chain) was documented in a study of blood T cell repertoires in COVID-19. Looking at the study overall: The cDNA or gDNA used as material had been derived from T cells, B-cell-depleted T cells, or PBMCs.

Authors' analysis steps: Reference gene primer amplification gave estimated nucleated cell counts. The data were produced by immunoSEQ multiplex PCR, yet TCRdb's version contains in-frame clones alone and is incomplete. That table gives V, J and clone size, and the DNA gave D and trimming. The sample lists about 230,000 clones, approximately 89% occurring once. Germline CDR1 MNHEY, CDR2 SMNVEV (reference sequence). The CDR3 sequence is 16 residues long. The ends lost 4 bases at V and 0 bases at J; junction bases unmatched: 5. Participants' reported clinical history set cohort assignment. The sequence was obtained from a woman in her forties with acute COVID-19. The gene calls are TRBV27 and TRBJ1-3; 8 bases fit TRBD1. The sequenced sample consisted of PBMCs or T cells enriched from blood (not recorded which). The CDR3 nucleotides read TGTGCCAGCAGTTCCCGGGACAGGAGCTCTGGAAACACCATATATTTT. Protein product: CASSSRDRSSGNTIYF.